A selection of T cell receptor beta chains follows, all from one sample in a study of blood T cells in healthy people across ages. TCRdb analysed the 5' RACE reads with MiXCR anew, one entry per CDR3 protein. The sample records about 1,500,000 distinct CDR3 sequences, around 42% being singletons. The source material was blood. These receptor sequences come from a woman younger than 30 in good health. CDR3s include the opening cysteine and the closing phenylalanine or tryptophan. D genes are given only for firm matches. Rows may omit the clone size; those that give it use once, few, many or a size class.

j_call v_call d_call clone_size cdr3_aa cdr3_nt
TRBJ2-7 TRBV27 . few CASREGLGEQYF TGTGCCAGCCGAGAGGGTCTGGGCGAGCAGTACTTC
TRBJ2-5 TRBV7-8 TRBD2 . CASSLDRSSGGQETQYF TGTGCCAGCAGCTTAGACAGGTCTAGCGGGGGCCAAGAGACCCAGTACTTC
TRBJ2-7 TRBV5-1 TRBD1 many CASSSAGGSYEQYF TGCGCCAGCAGCTCGGCAGGGGGCTCCTACGAGCAGTACTTC
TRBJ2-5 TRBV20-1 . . CSASKASGYQETQYF TGCAGTGCTAGCAAAGCCAGCGGGTACCAAGAGACCCAGTACTTC
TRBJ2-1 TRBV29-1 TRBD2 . CSVAGRGVSEQFF TGCAGCGTTGCGGGGCGGGGGGTCAGTGAGCAGTTCTTC
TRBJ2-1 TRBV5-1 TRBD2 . CASSMTSGGAPPYNEQFF TGCGCCAGCAGCATGACTAGCGGGGGGGCTCCCCCCTACAATGAGCAGTTCTTC
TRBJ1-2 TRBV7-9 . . CASSSMRISGDYGYTF TGTGCCAGCAGCTCAATGCGGATATCAGGGGACTATGGCTACACCTTC
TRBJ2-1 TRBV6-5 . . CASLIAGEQFF TGTGCCAGCCTCATCGCCGGTGAGCAGTTCTTC
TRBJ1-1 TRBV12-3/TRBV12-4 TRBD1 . CASTPGQYNTEAFF TGTGCCAGCACCCCGGGACAGTACAACACTGAAGCTTTCTTT
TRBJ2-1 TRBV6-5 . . CASSHLGTYNEQFF TGTGCCAGCAGTCACCTCGGGACTTACAATGAGCAGTTCTTC
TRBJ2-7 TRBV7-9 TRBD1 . CASSPPTGTAYYNEQYF TGTGCCAGCAGCCCCCCAACCGGGACAGCCTACTACAATGAGCAGTACTTC
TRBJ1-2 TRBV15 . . CATSRVDITYGYTF TGTGCCACCAGCAGAGTGGACATTACCTATGGCTACACCTTC
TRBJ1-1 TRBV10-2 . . CASSEWQFSEAFF TGCGCCAGCAGTGAGTGGCAGTTCAGTGAAGCTTTCTTT
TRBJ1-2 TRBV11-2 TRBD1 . CASSFKGARGGYTF TGTGCCAGCAGCTTTAAGGGGGCGAGGGGTGGCTACACCTTC